Below, 7 T cell receptor beta chains from the same sample are listed, as sequenced in a study of vaccination and CD4 T cells after COVID-19. As to treatment: approximately 10-day PBMC culture with coronavirus spike peptide pools or control peptides (ViraFEST assay). These receptors are not linked to any known antigen. Researchers used the Oncomine TCR Beta short-read assay to sequence DNA from cultured CD4+ T cells. TCRdb re-derived calls from the PCR reads in MiXCR, one entry per CDR3 protein. The table has tens of thousands of distinct CDR3 sequences, around 62% seen once. The sample was CD4+ T cells from blood, cultured in vitro. The receptor source for this set is a human donor who had recovered from COVID-19.

V is TRBV12-3 or TRBV12-4 and J is TRBJ1-1; unclear D gene. The CDR3 covers 11 residues. The ends were cut back, 6 bases at V and 1 base at J, with 3 bases in the middle. This chain's CDR3 is CASRRNTEAFF. The CDR3 DNA reads as TGTGCCAGCAGGAGGAACACTGAAGCTTTCTTT.

The count of this clonotype is one. The chain is built from TRBV19 and TRBJ1-1, with 7 bases that match TRBD1. From germline, CDR1 is LNHDA and CDR2 SQIVND (reference sequence). The CDR3 loop spans 15 amino acids. V was clipped by 4 bases and J by 1 base; unmatched bases: 6. The CDR3 DNA follows: TGTGCCAGTAGTAAAAGACAGGGACCGAACACTGAAGCTTTCTTT. It translates to CASSKRQGPNTEAFF. Combining the CDR3 with reference TRBV19 and TRBJ1-1 gives the whole variable domain DGGITQSPKYLFRKEGQNVTLSCEQNLNHDAMYWYRQDPGQGLRLIYYSQIVNDFQKGDIAEGYSVSREKKESFPLTVTSAQKNPTAFYLCASSKRQGPNTEAFFGQGTRLTVV.

The chain couples TRBV5-1 to TRBJ2-1; no firm D call. CDR1 is SGHRS and CDR2 is YFSETQ in the germline V gene. The CDR3 has 12 amino acids. V lost 0 bases to trimming and J lost 10 bases, with 8 bases between them. The CDR3 here is CASSLDLWEQFF. Written as DNA, the CDR3 is TGCGCCAGCAGCTTGGACCTATGGGAGCAGTTCTTC. The full variable domain, completed using reference TRBV5-1 and TRBJ2-1, is KAGVTQTPRYLIKTRGQQVTLSCSPISGHRSVSWYQQTPGQGLQFLFEYFSETQRNKGNFPGRFSGRQFSNSRSEMNVSTLELGDSALYLCASSLDLWEQFFGPGTRLTVL.

The chain couples TRBV11-2 to TRBJ2-1; D is uncertain. Germline lookup yields CDR1 SGHAT and CDR2 FQNNGV. V was shortened by 6 bases and J by 0 bases, with 9 bases between the two germline ends. CDR3 length equals 14 residues. CDR3: CASRHPGSYNEQFF. In nucleotides, the CDR3 is TGTGCCAGCAGGCACCCCGGCTCCTACAATGAGCAGTTCTTC.

The chain uses TRBV7-2 and TRBJ2-4; a weak D match, TRBD2 (5 bases). The V gene lost 6 bases and the J gene lost 8 bases, with 8 bases spanning the gap. CDR1 and CDR2 from the germline V gene are SGHTA and FQGNSA. The CDR3 is 11 amino acids. CDR3: CASSSRDIQYF. CDR3 DNA sequence: TGTGCCAGCAGTTCGAGGGACATTCAGTACTTC.

V and J are TRBV6-1 and TRBJ2-5; D possibly corresponds to TRBD2 (6 bases). This CDR3 comprises 15 residues. Between the trimmed V and J ends, which lost 3 bases and 1 base, there was a span of 12 bases. In germline, CDR1 is MNHNS, CDR2 SASEGT. The CDR3 spells CASSEGAGGQETQYF. The DNA for the CDR3 is TGTGCCAGCAGTGAGGGAGCGGGCGGCCAAGAGACCCAGTACTTC.

This clonotype was counted between two and nine times. This chain connects TRBV7-2 to TRBJ1-5; unclear D gene. The germline gives CDR1 SGHTA, CDR2 FQGNSA. The length of the CDR3 is 15 residues. Trimming stripped 1 base from V and 0 bases from J, with 7 bases between. DNA for the CDR3: TGTGCCAGCAGCTTAGTCATTAATAGCAATCAGCCCCAGCATTTT. Residues: CASSLVINSNQPQHF. Supplemented by reference TRBV7-2 and TRBJ1-5, the full variable domain reads GAGVSQSPSNKVTEKGKDVELRCDPISGHTALYWYRQSLGQGLEFLIYFQGNSAPDKSGLPSDRFSAERTGGSVSTLTIQRTQQEDSAVYLCASSLVINSNQPQHFGDGTRLSIL.